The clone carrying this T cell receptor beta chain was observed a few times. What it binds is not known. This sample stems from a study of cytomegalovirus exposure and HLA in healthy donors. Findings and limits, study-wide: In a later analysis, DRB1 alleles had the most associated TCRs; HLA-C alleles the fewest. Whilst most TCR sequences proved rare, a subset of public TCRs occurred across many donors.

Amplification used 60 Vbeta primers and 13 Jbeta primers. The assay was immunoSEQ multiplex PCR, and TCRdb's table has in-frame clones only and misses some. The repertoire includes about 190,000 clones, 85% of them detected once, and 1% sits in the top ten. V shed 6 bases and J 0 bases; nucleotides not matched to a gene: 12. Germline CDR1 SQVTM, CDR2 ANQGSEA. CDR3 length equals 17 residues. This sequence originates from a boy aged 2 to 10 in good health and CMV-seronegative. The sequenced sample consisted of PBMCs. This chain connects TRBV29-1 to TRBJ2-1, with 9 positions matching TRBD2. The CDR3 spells CSVLPLTSGASYNEQFF. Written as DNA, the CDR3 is TGCAGCGTCCTCCCGTTGACTAGCGGCGCCTCCTACAATGAGCAGTTCTTC.